Below, 12 T cell receptor beta chains from the same sample are listed, as sequenced in a study of post-analysis software for immune sequencing data. Antigens of these TCRs are unknown. TCR beta cDNA libraries had unique molecular identifiers. TCRdb recomputed calls from the PCR reads with MiXCR, one row per CDR3 protein. The table records hundreds of thousands of distinct CDR3 sequences, less than 40% of them present only once. Findings and limits, study-wide: Roughly 5 TRBV segments occurring more often in patients than controls included TRBV5-6, TRBV5-1 and TRBV20-1.

Sequenced material: blood. These receptor sequences come from a girl between 5 and 17 years old with multiple sclerosis.

This chain uses TRBV28 with TRBJ2-5; TRBD2 agrees at 7 bases. The trim removed 5 bases at V and 1 base at J, leaving 4 bases unmatched. This CDR3 has 14 amino acids. The germline V gene has CDR1 MDHEN and CDR2 SYDVKM. The CDR3 sequence is CASSPRLAQETQYF. DNA for the CDR3: TGTGCCAGCAGTCCTCGACTAGCCCAAGAGACCCAGTACTTC.

The V and J genes are TRBV7-2 and TRBJ2-2; D call uncertain. Deletions cut 3 bases from V and 6 bases from J, with 14 bases between. Germline V gives CDR1 SGHTA, CDR2 FQGNSA. The CDR3 consists of 15 residues. The CDR3 nucleotides read TGTGCCAGCAGCTTTTGGAGTATGGGTGCCGGGGAGCTGTTTTTT. Its translation is CASSFWSMGAGELFF.

The chain links TRBV18 to TRBJ2-7; D is tentatively TRBD1 or TRBD2 (5 bases each). The V end was cut by 3 bases, the J end by 0 bases, with 18 bases between. Germline V gene data show CDR1 as KGHSH and CDR2 as LQKENI. The CDR3 extends over 17 amino acids. CDR3 sequence: CASSPRGPGSSSYEQYF. As DNA, the CDR3 is TGTGCCAGCTCACCGAGGGGCCCGGGGTCGTCCTCCTACGAGCAGTACTTC.

This chain links TRBV28 with TRBJ2-5, with no clear D. Trimming shortened V by 2 bases and J by 4 bases, and 8 bases separated the two germline ends. The germline gives CDR1 MDHEN, CDR2 SYDVKM. This CDR3 contains 13 residues. CDR3 region: CASSLILRETQYF. CDR3 in DNA: TGTGCCAGCAGTTTAATTTTGAGAGAGACCCAGTACTTC.

This clonotype was picked up one time. The junction departs from germline at one end; a sequencing error may be responsible. The chain uses TRBV4-1 and TRBJ2-2, with 8 bases lining up with TRBD1. Germline assignment: CDR1 MGHRA and CDR2 YSYEKL. The CDR3 totals 14 residues. CDR3 amino acids: CAGSFGQGAGELFF. Written as DNA, the CDR3 is TGCGCCGGCAGCTTCGGACAGGGCGCCGGGGAGCTGTTTTTT.

This chain joins TRBV29-1 and TRBJ2-3; TRBD2 agrees at 9 bases. CDR3 size: 13 residues. Germline V CDR1 and CDR2: SQVTM, ANQGSEA. V shed 8 bases, J shed 6 bases, and the junction held 9 bases outside the gene matches. CDR3 loop: CSYSVAGDDTQYF. CDR3 nucleotide sequence: TGCAGCTACTCGGTAGCGGGGGACGATACGCAGTATTTT.

In this sample, this clonotype turned up a few times. The chain couples TRBV15 to TRBJ2-4, with TRBD1 as a possible D gene (6 bases). CDR3 size: 15 residues. The germline gives CDR1 LNHNV, CDR2 YYDKDF (reference sequence). V lost 0 bases to trimming and J lost 1 base, with 7 bases between them. CDR3 sequence: CATSREGAAKNIQYF. CDR3 in DNA: TGTGCCACCAGCAGAGAGGGGGCGGCCAAAAACATTCAGTACTTC.

J is TRBJ2-5 and V is TRBV27; D may be TRBD1 or TRBD2 (5 bases each). V lost 5 bases, J lost 5 bases, and 15 bases lay in between. CDR3 length: 14 amino acids. CDR1 and CDR2 from the germline V gene are MNHEY and SMNVEV (reference sequence). The CDR3: CASSLLRGGETQYF. The CDR3 DNA reads TGTGCCAGCAGTCTCTTGAGGGGCGGGGAGACCCAGTACTTC.

In this sample, this clonotype turned up a few times. The V call is TRBV5-1, the J call TRBJ2-3; possibly TRBD1 or TRBD2 for D (5 bases each). The CDR3 consists of 14 residues. With 0 bases removed from V and 6 bases from J, the gap between germline ends came to 11 bases. Germline CDR1 reads SGHRS; CDR2 reads YFSETQ. CDR3 coding DNA: TGCGCCAGCAGCTTGGCGGGGCTTTGGGATACGCAGTATTTT. Protein: CASSLAGLWDTQYF.

This chain connects TRBV27 to TRBJ2-3, with 8 positions matching TRBD1. CDR1 is MNHEY, CDR2 SMNVEV, per germline (reference sequence). The CDR3 runs to 15 residues. The trim removed 2 bases at V and 6 bases at J, leaving 7 bases unmatched. CDR3 sequence (DNA): TGTGCCAGCAGTTTACAGGCAGGGGGCGTGGATACGCAGTATTTT. Amino acid sequence: CASSLQAGGVDTQYF.

J is TRBJ1-1 and V is TRBV6-6, with 7 bases lining up with TRBD1. The J segment lost 5 bases and the V segment lost 10 bases, leaving 10 bases of the junction unmatched. CDR1 is MNHNY, CDR2 SVGAGI, per germline (reference sequence). This CDR3 region has 13 residues. DNA of the CDR3: TGTGCCACCGAAGACAGGGATAGGACTGAAGCTTTCTTT. It encodes CATEDRDRTEAFF.

The table lists this clonotype with a few counts. The chain employs TRBV4-2 and TRBJ1-3, with D perhaps matching TRBD1 (6 bases). The V and J ends lost 0 bases and 3 bases respectively, with 18 bases between them. The CDR3 is made up of 18 amino acids. Per germline, CDR1 LGHNA and CDR2 YNFKEQ. The CDR3 coding sequence is TGTGCCAGCAGCCAAGAGGGCCCCGGGACCAGGGGTGGAAACACCATATATTTT. Amino acid sequence: CASSQEGPGTRGGNTIYF.